One and the same sample provided the 20 T cell receptor beta chains below, sequenced in a study of blood T cell repertoires in COVID-19. Only in-frame clones appear in the TCRdb table, and some are missing; sequencing was by immunoSEQ multiplex PCR. The table includes approximately 360,000 clones, more than 80% detected once. Sample: peripheral blood. All receptors come from a man aged 35 to 55 with acute or convalescent COVID-19.

The V and J genes are TRBV10-1 and TRBJ2-5, with D unresolved. V was cut by 6 bases and J by 8 bases, with 16 bases left in between. The CDR3 sequence is 13 residues long. The germline V gene has CDR1 WNHNN and CDR2 SYGVQD (reference sequence). The CDR3 protein is CASSDTVAETQYF. In DNA, the CDR3 is TGCGCCAGCAGCGACACGGTTGCCGAAACCCAGTACTTC.

This clone was seen just once. The chain joins TRBV6-2 or TRBV6-3 to TRBJ1-5; 8 nucleotides agree with TRBD1. Germline CDR1 MNHEY, CDR2 SVGEGT. J was trimmed by 5 bases and V by 5 bases; bases with no gene match: 8. The CDR3 spans 15 residues. The CDR3 is CASSPSGTGHQPQHF. The CDR3, as DNA: TGTGCCAGCAGTCCGTCCGGGACAGGTCATCAGCCCCAGCATTTT.

The rearrangement uses TRBV29-1 and TRBJ2-7, with 10 bases aligning to TRBD2. Looked up from germline, CDR1 is SQVTM and CDR2 is ANQGSEA. This CDR3 is 13 amino acids long. Unmatched junction bases numbered 3, after V lost 0 bases and J lost 7 bases. The CDR3 protein is CSVEELAGKEQYF. The CDR3, as DNA: TGCAGCGTTGAAGAACTAGCGGGGAAAGAGCAGTACTTC.

The chain joins TRBV5-1 to TRBJ1-2, with D possibly TRBD1 on 5 matching bases. The V gene's germline CDR1 is SGHRS and CDR2 YFSETQ. V lost 4 bases and J lost 3, with 13 bases in between. The CDR3 consists of 14 residues. CDR3 DNA: TGCGCCAGCAGCAAGGTCCCGGGGGACTATGGCTACACCTTC. Translated: CASSKVPGDYGYTF.

This chain uses TRBV11-2 with TRBJ1-1; 7 bases align to TRBD1. Per germline, CDR1 SGHAT and CDR2 FQNNGV. Trimming took 4 bases from V and 2 from J; bases not matched to a gene: 7. The CDR3 runs to 15 residues. The DNA for the CDR3 is TGTGCCAGCAGCTACGAAGAAGGGGGCAACACTGAAGCTTTCTTT. Protein product: CASSYEEGGNTEAFF.

The chain combines TRBV27 with TRBJ2-1; D is perhaps TRBD1 (5 bases). Trimming pared 5 bases from V and 0 bases from J, leaving 11 bases between. This CDR3 contains 15 residues. Germline-derived CDR1 and CDR2 are MNHEY and SMNVEV (reference sequence). The CDR3 DNA follows: TGTGCCAGCAGTACGTACAGGAGCTCCTACAATGAGCAGTTCTTC. Its translation: CASSTYRSSYNEQFF.

The V call is TRBV24-1, the J call TRBJ1-1; 8 positions agree with TRBD1. V shed 8 bases and J 4 bases; nucleotides not matched to a gene: 8. The CDR3 has 14 residues. Germline loops: CDR1 KGHDR, CDR2 SFDVKD. As DNA, the CDR3 is TGTGCCACCATTGGACAGGGAGGGAGCACTGAAGCTTTCTTT. Translated, it gives CATIGQGGSTEAFF.

The chain links TRBV12-3 or TRBV12-4 to TRBJ1-1; no clear D gene. V shed 2 bases and J shed 0 bases, with 4 bases lying between them. The CDR3 has 13 amino acids. The CDR3 region has the DNA TGTGCCAGCAGTTTACACATGAACACTGAAGCTTTCTTT. It translates to CASSLHMNTEAFF.

The chain combines TRBV27 with TRBJ2-5, with TRBD2 identical over 11 bases. Germline values: CDR1 MNHEY, CDR2 SMNVEV (reference sequence). J was trimmed by 4 bases and V by 5 bases; bases with no gene match: 9. The CDR3 runs to 16 residues. CDR3 amino acids: CASSPRLAGLVETQYF. CDR3 DNA: TGTGCCAGCAGTCCCCGACTAGCGGGATTGGTAGAGACCCAGTACTTC.

On this clone itself: At the DNA level, this CDR3 is encoded by other sequences in the same sample as well. V and J are TRBV28 and TRBJ2-7; 8 bases fit TRBD1. The germline gives CDR1 MDHEN, CDR2 SYDVKM. This CDR3 contains 14 residues. V shed 0 bases and J 2 bases; nucleotides not matched to a gene: 0. The CDR3: CASSLWDRAYEQYF. The CDR3 bases are TGTGCCAGCAGTTTATGGGACAGGGCCTACGAGCAGTACTTC.

This chain links TRBV28 with TRBJ1-2; D is perhaps TRBD1 (6 bases). The germline V and J ends were trimmed by 2 bases and 9 bases, with 19 bases remaining between them. The CDR3 contains 15 residues. Germline CDR1 is MDHEN and CDR2 is SYDVKM. CDR3: CASSLPDSKWFRYTF. CDR3 DNA sequence: TGTGCCAGCAGTTTACCGGACAGTAAATGGTTTCGCTACACCTTC.

The V and J genes are TRBV6-5 and TRBJ2-3; weak D call: TRBD2 (6 bases). The CDR3 is made up of 14 amino acids. The germline V and J ends were trimmed by 7 bases and 2 bases, with 13 bases remaining between them. CDR1 and CDR2 from the germline V gene are MNHEY and SVGAGI. The DNA of the CDR3 is TGTGCCAGCACTCCCCCGGGGGACACAGATACGCAGTATTTT. Translating it yields CASTPPGDTDTQYF.

This chain connects TRBV27 to TRBJ2-1; 9 bases match TRBD1. This CDR3 has 14 residues. Trimming cost V 1 base and J 7 bases; bases outside gene matches: 2. Germline V gene data show CDR1 as MNHEY and CDR2 as SMNVEV (reference sequence). In nucleotides, the CDR3 is TGTGCCAGCAGTTTATTACAGGGGGCTAATGAGCAGTTCTTC. Translated: CASSLLQGANEQFF.

The chain uses TRBV7-2 and TRBJ2-5, with a tentative D call TRBD2 (6 bases). V gave up 8 bases and J gave up 4 bases, with 26 bases separating them. CDR3 length equals 17 residues. CDR1 and CDR2 (germline): SGHTA, FQGNSA. CDR3 nucleotides: TGTGCCAGCGGACCTTTCGGGGGTTCCGTTTCTTCAGAGACCCAGTACTTC. Protein: CASGPFGGSVSSETQYF.

The chain employs TRBV30 and TRBJ1-1, with D perhaps matching TRBD1 (5 bases). The CDR3 is 14 amino acids. The germline gives CDR1 GTSNPN, CDR2 SVGIG (reference sequence). Trimming removed 3 bases at V and 4 bases at J, with 15 bases between. The CDR3 loop reads CAWRQVGEGTEAFF. The CDR3 bases are TGTGCCTGGAGACAGGTAGGGGAAGGCACTGAAGCTTTCTTT. Full variable domain (remainder filled in from reference TRBV30 and TRBJ1-1): SQTIHQWPATLVQPVGSPLSLECTVEGTSNPNLYWYRQAAGRGLQLLFYSVGIGQISSEVPQNLSASRPQDRQFILSSKKLLLSDSGFYLCAWRQVGEGTEAFFGQGTRLTVV.

This clone has just one count. The same CDR3 arises from other DNA sequences in this sample as well. This chain joins TRBV4-1 and TRBJ2-3; 8 nucleotides match TRBD2. The ends lost 0 bases at V and 2 bases at J; junction bases unmatched: 13. This CDR3 comprises 19 residues. Germline CDR1 is MGHRA and CDR2 is YSYEKL. The chain's CDR3 is CASSQDPGRAGGLTDTQYF. In nucleotides, the CDR3 is TGCGCCAGCAGCCAAGACCCAGGGAGGGCGGGGGGCCTCACAGATACGCAGTATTTT.

The chain uses TRBV9 and TRBJ2-3; TRBD2 matches 9 bases. This CDR3 contains 17 residues. Germline trimming cut 0 bases from V and 1 base from J; bases unmatched to any gene: 6. The V gene's germline CDR1 is SGDLS and CDR2 YYNGEE. CDR3 nucleotide sequence: TGTGCCAGCAGCGTAGGAACTAGCGGGCCGCGCACAGATACGCAGTATTTT. This codes for CASSVGTSGPRTDTQYF.

As concerns this clone: Different DNA sequences within this sample yield the same CDR3. The rearrangement joins TRBV6-2 or TRBV6-3 to TRBJ1-2; 7 bases match TRBD1. Germline CDR1 MNHEY, CDR2 SVGEGT. Trimming removed 5 bases from V and 0 bases from J; junction bases left unmatched: 3. The CDR3 is 14 amino acids. CDR3 in amino acids: CASSRGTANYGYTF. The CDR3 nucleotides read TGTGCCAGCAGTCGTGGGACAGCTAACTATGGCTACACCTTC.

V usage is TRBV6-5 and J usage is TRBJ2-4, with TRBD1 matching 7 bases. V trimming: 5 bases; J trimming: 8 bases; junction bases outside the gene matches: 9. The germline V gene encodes CDR1 MNHEY and CDR2 SVGAGI. CDR3 length: 14 amino acids. CDR3: CASSHQGVVDIQYF. The CDR3 nucleotides are TGTGCCAGCAGTCACCAGGGGGTCGTGGACATTCAGTACTTC.

Here the CDR3 DNA reads TGTGCCATCAGTGAAGCTAGCGGCTACGAGCAGTACTTC. It translates to CAISEASGYEQYF. The gene calls are TRBV10-3 and TRBJ2-7; 7 bases match TRBD2. Germline trimming cut 3 bases from V and 3 bases from J; bases unmatched to any gene: 2. Per the germline V gene, CDR1 is ENHRY and CDR2 is SYGVKD. This CDR3 contains 13 residues.